The clone carrying this TCR beta chain was found a few times. The sample is drawn from a study of beta chain features in type 1 diabetes. cDNA synthesis used the whole RNA isolate, giving expressed TCRB sequences. Profiled with immunoSEQ multiplex PCR; TCRdb holds only in-frame clones, not every one. This sample has 600,000 to 650,000 clones; 15% occur once, and the top ten carry about 0.086%. The CDR3 runs 15 residues. V lost 3 bases to trimming and J lost 3 bases; unmatched junction nucleotides: 6. CDR1 and CDR2 from the germline V gene are SGHNT and YYREEE (reference sequence). V and J are TRBV5-4 and TRBJ1-5, with TRBD1 identical over 7 bases. This TCR derives from a man between 18 and 35 years old in good health. Sequenced material: naive CD4+ T cells from blood. The CDR3 reads CASSSDRDYNQPQHF. The CDR3 bases are TGTGCCAGCAGCTCTGACAGGGATTACAATCAGCCCCAGCATTTT.